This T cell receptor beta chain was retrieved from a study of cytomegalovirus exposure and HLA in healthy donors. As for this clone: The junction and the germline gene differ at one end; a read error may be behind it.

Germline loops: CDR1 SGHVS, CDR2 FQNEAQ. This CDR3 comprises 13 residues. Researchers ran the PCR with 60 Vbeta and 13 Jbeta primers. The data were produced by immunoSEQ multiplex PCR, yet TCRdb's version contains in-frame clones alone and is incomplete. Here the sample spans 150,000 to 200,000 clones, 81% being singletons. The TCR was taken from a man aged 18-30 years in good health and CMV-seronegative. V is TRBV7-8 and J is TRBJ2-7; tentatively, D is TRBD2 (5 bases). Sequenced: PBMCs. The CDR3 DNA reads TGTGCCAGCAGCTTAGATCTGTTTGGACTCCATCTCTTC. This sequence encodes CASSLDLFGLHLF.